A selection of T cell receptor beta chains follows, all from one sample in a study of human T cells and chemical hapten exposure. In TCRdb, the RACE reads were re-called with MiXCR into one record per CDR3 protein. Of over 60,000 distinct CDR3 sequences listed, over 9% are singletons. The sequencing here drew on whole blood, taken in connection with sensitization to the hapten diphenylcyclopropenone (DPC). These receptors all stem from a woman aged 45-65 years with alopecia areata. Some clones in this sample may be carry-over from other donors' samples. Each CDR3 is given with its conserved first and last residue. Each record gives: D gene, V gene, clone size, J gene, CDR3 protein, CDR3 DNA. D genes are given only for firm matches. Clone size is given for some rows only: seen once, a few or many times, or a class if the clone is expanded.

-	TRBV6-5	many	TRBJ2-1	CASSLGTGWDEQFF	TGTGCCAGCAGCCTGGGGACGGGGTGGGATGAGCAGTTCTTC
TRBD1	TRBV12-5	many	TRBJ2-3	CASSQGAADTQYF	TGTGCTAGTTCCCAGGGGGCTGCAGATACGCAGTATTTT
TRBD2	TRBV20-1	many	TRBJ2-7	CSARDPSGLAGYEQYF	TGCAGTGCTAGAGATCCGTCGGGACTAGCGGGGTACGAGCAGTACTTC
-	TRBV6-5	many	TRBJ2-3	CASSYFGGTDTQYF	TGTGCCAGCAGTTACTTCGGGGGCACAGATACGCAGTATTTT
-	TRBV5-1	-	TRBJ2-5	CASSLEGGTRRETQYF	TGCGCCAGCAGCTTGGAAGGAGGGACTCGCAGGGAGACCCAGTACTTC
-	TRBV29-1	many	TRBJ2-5	CSLGGAGWETQYF	TGCAGCTTGGGGGGAGCAGGTTGGGAGACCCAGTACTTC
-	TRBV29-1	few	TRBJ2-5	CSGEEETQYF	TGCAGCGGAGAAGAAGAGACCCAGTACTTC
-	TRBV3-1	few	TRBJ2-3	CASSQRPDSTDTQYF	TGTGCCAGCAGCCAACGACCCGACAGCACAGATACGCAGTATTTT
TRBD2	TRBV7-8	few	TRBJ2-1	CASSSSGTRYNEQFF	TGTGCCAGCAGCTCGTCCGGGACTAGGTACAATGAGCAGTTCTTC
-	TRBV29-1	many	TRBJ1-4	CSVDLVGKLFF	TGCAGCGTTGACTTAGTTGGAAAACTGTTTTTT